This T cell receptor (beta chain) was recorded in a study of T cells in localized non-small cell lung cancer. Germline CDR1 and CDR2: SQVTM and ANQGSEA. The V and J ends lost 1 base and 2 bases respectively, with 9 bases between them. This CDR3 is 13 amino acids long. Study-wide findings and caveats: Exceeding tumor, uninvolved adjacent lung had the highest T cell clonality. A median of roughly 55 of the top 100 tumor clones appeared in adjacent lung, which was paired and uninvolved.

The protocol was immunoSEQ multiplex PCR, while the TCRdb copy is restricted to in-frame clones and leaves out a portion. The sample has about 92,000 clones, roughly 91% seen once. On this clone: Its target is not known.

The sample in question was PBMCs, obtained before any cancer treatment. The J gene is TRBJ2-7, the V gene TRBV29-1; D not resolved. This clonotype originated in a woman aged 35 to 69 with stage II squamous cell lung carcinoma. CDR3 in DNA: TGCAGCGTTGAAGGGCAGAAACCCTACGAGCAGTACTTC. It specifies CSVEGQKPYEQYF.